A single sample gave rise to the 12 T cell receptor beta chains below, sequenced in a study of CXCR3-negative and CXCR3-positive naive CD8 T cells. UMI-tagged TRB cDNA libraries were built via 5' RACE. TCRdb re-called the 5' RACE reads and shows each CDR3 protein once, DNA omitted. In all, the sample yields under 70,000 distinct CDR3 sequences. The study, taken as a whole, reports: A higher hydrophobicity marked the TRB CDR3s of CXCR3-positive naive cells versus CXCR3-negative naive cells.

What these receptors recognize is not known. The specimen sequenced was naive CXCR3+ CD8+ T cells from blood. This sample's subset: CD45RO-CCR7+CD27+CD95- naive CD8+ T cells expressing CXCR3 (TNR3+). All receptors come from a human donor in good health. Some clones in this sample may be carry-over from other donors' samples.

The J gene is TRBJ2-3, the V gene TRBV19; TCRdb picks TRBD1, but there is no DNA to check that call. This CDR3 is 16 amino acids long. Germline V gives CDR1 LNHDA, CDR2 SQIVND (reference sequence). CDR3 region: CASSPTPGGGTDTQYF. Based on the CDR3 plus reference TRBV19 and TRBJ2-3, the full variable domain is DGGITQSPKYLFRKEGQNVTLSCEQNLNHDAMYWYRQDPGQGLRLIYYSQIVNDFQKGDIAEGYSVSREKKESFPLTVTSAQKNPTAFYLCASSPTPGGGTDTQYFGPGTRLTVL.

The chain couples TRBV4-3 to TRBJ1-6. The germline V gene encodes CDR1 LGHNA and CDR2 YSLEER. CDR3 length: 12 amino acids. CDR3 amino acids: CASSQEDSPLHF.

J is TRBJ2-2 and V is TRBV29-1; TCRdb proposes TRBD1, but this gene call is untestable without DNA. CDR3 length: 15 amino acids. Germline CDR1 is SQVTM and CDR2 is ANQGSEA. The CDR3 sequence is CSVEDPTGEGGELFF.

The V call is TRBV5-1, the J call TRBJ2-7; as DNA is missing, the TRBD1 call by TCRdb cannot be tested. Germline V CDR1 and CDR2: SGHRS, YFSETQ. The CDR3 consists of 15 residues. This CDR3 is CASSAPDKGVYEQYF.

J is TRBJ2-5 and V is TRBV7-9. The germline V gene has CDR1 SEHNR and CDR2 FQNEAQ (reference sequence). This CDR3 comprises 17 residues. The CDR3 loop is CASSLRGSWSVGETQYF. Variable domain in full (rest from reference TRBV7-9 and TRBJ2-5): DTGVSQNPRHKITKRGQNVTFRCDPISEHNRLYWYRQTLGQGPEFLTYFQNEAQLEKSRLLSDRFSAERPKGSFSTLEIQRTEQGDSAMYLCASSLRGSWSVGETQYFGPGTRLLVL.

Its frequency marks this clonotype as medium-sized (0.01 to 0.1%). CDR3 in amino acids: CASKRNYGYTF. The V call is TRBV2, the J call TRBJ1-2. This CDR3 is built from 11 residues. Per the germline V gene, CDR1 is SNHLY and CDR2 is FYNNEI. Filled out from reference TRBV2 and TRBJ1-2, the complete variable domain reads EPEVTQTPSHQVTQMGQEVILRCVPISNHLYFYWYRQILGQKVEFLVSFYNNEISEKSEIFDDQFSVERPDGSNFTLKIRSTKLEDSAMYFCASKRNYGYTFGSGTRLTVV.

The V call is TRBV10-1, the J call TRBJ2-3. Germline assignment: CDR1 WNHNN and CDR2 SYGVQD (reference sequence). The CDR3 runs 14 residues. Here the CDR3 reads CASSQEQLVDTQYF.

V is TRBV29-1 and J is TRBJ2-7. CDR1 and CDR2 from the germline V gene are SQVTM and ANQGSEA. CDR3 length: 12 residues. The CDR3 sequence: CSVESQSYEQYF.

The chain uses TRBV18 and TRBJ2-7. Germline lookup yields CDR1 KGHSH and CDR2 LQKENI. This CDR3 region has 13 residues. The CDR3 protein is CASSPRAAYEQYF.

V usage is TRBV29-1 and J usage is TRBJ2-7; the TCRdb call, TRBD1, lacks DNA for checking. The CDR3 contains 13 residues. CDR1 SQVTM and CDR2 ANQGSEA come from the germline V gene. CDR3 sequence: CSAVGQGRSEQYF.

V and J are TRBV6-2 or TRBV6-3 and TRBJ2-2. Germline values: CDR1 MNHEY, CDR2 SVGEGT. There are 13 residues in the CDR3. This CDR3 is CASSQTETGELFF.

The gene calls are TRBV20-1 and TRBJ2-7; with no DNA, the TCRdb D assignment of TRBD1 cannot be verified. CDR1 is DFQATT and CDR2 is SNEGSKA in the germline V gene (reference sequence). The CDR3 has 12 amino acids. This chain's CDR3 is CSAPDRSSEQYF.